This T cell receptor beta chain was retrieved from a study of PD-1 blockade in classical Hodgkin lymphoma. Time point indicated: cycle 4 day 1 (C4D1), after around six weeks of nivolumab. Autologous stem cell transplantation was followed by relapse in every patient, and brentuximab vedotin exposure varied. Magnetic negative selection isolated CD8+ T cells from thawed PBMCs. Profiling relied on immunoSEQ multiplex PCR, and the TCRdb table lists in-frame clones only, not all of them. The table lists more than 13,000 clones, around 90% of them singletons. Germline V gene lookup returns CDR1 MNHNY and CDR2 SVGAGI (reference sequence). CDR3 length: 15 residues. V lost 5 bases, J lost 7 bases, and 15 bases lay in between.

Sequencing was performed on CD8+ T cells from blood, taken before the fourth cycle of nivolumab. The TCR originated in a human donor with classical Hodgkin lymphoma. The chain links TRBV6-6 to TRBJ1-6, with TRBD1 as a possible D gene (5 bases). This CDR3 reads CASSAQHRSNSPLHF. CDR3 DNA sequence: TGTGCCAGCAGTGCTCAACACAGGTCCAATTCACCCCTCCACTTT.